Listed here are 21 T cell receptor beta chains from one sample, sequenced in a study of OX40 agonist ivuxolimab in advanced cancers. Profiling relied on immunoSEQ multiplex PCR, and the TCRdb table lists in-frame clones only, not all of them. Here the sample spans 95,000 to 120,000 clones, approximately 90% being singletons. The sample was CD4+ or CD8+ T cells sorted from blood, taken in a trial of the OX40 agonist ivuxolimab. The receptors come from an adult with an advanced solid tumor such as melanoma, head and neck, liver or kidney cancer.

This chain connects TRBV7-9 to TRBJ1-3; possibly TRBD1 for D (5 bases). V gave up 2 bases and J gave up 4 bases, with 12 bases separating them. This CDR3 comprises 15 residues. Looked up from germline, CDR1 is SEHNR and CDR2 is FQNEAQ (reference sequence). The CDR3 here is CASSLFGRAGNTIYF. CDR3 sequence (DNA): TGTGCCAGCAGCTTATTCGGCAGGGCAGGAAACACCATATATTTT.

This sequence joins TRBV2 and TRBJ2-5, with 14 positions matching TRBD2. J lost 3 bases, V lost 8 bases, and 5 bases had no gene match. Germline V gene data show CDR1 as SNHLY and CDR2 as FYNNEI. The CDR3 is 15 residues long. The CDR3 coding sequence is TGTGCCAGCGGAGGGACTAGCGGGAGCGAAGAGACCCAGTACTTC. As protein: CASGGTSGSEETQYF.

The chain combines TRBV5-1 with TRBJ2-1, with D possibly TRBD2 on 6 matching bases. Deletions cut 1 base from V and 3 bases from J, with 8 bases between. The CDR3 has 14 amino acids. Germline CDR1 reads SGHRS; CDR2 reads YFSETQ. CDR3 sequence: CASSLTGSYNEQFF. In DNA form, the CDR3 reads TGCGCCAGCAGCTTGACCGGGAGCTACAATGAGCAGTTCTTC.

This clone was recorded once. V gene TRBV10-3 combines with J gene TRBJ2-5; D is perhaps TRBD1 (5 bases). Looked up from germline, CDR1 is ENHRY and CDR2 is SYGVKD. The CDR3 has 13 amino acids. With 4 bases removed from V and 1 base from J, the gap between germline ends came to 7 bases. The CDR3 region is CAISGQGQETQYF. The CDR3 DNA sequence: TGTGCCATCAGTGGGCAGGGCCAAGAGACCCAGTACTTC.

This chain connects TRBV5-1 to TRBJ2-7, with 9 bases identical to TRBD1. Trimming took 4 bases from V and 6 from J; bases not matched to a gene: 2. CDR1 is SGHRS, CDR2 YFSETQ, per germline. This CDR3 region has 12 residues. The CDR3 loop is CASSRTGAEQYF. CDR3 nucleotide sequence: TGCGCCAGCAGCAGGACAGGGGCCGAGCAGTACTTC.

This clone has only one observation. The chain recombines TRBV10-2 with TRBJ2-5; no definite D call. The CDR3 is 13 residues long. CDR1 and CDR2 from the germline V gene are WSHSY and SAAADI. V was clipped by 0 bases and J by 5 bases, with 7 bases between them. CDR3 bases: TGCGCCAGCAGTGAGTCGGTGGGCGAGACCCAGTACTTC. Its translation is CASSESVGETQYF.

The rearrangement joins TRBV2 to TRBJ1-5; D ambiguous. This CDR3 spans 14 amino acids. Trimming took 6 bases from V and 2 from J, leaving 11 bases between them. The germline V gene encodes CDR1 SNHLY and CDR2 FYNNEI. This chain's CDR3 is CASRDRAGNQPQHF. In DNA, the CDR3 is TGTGCCAGCAGGGATAGAGCCGGCAATCAGCCCCAGCATTTT.

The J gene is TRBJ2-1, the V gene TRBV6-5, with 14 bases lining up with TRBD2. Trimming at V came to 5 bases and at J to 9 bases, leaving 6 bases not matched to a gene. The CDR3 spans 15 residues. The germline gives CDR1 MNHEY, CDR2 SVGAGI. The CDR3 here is CASSLGLAGGSEQFF. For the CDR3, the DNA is TGTGCCAGCAGTCTAGGACTAGCGGGGGGTAGTGAGCAGTTCTTC.

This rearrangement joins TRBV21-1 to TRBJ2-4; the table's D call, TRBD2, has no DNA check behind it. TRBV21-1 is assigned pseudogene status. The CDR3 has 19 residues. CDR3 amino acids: CASSKVLKGAAAAKNIQYF. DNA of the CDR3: TGTGCCAGCAGCAAAGTCCTGAAGGGAGCGGCGGCGGCCAAAAACATTCAGTACTTC.

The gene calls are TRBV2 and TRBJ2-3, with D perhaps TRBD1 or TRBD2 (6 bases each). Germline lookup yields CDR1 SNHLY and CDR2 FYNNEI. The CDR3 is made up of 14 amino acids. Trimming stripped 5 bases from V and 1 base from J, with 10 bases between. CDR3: CASSYREGTDTQYF. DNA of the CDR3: TGTGCCAGCAGTTACAGGGAGGGCACAGATACGCAGTATTTT.

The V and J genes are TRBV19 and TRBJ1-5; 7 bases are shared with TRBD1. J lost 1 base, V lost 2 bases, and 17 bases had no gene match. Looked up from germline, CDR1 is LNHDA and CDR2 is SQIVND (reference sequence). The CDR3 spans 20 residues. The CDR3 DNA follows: TGTGCCAGTAGTATAAGAAAGGGGAAGACAGGGCCTGGGAGCAATCAGCCCCAGCATTTT. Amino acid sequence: CASSIRKGKTGPGSNQPQHF.

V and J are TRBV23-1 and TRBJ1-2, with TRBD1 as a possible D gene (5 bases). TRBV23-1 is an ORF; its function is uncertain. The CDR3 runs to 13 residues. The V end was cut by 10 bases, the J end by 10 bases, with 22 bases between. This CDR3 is CANNGGTDHDYTF. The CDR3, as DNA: TGCGCCAACAACGGCGGGACGGACCACGACTACACCTTC.

CDR3 residues: CASSYGEKLFF. CDR3 nucleotides: TGTGCCAGCAGTTACGGAGAAAAACTGTTTTTT. V and J are TRBV6-6 and TRBJ1-4, with D unresolved. Germline CDR1 MNHNY, CDR2 SVGAGI (reference sequence). The V end lost 2 bases, the J end lost 8 bases, and 3 bases lay between the germline ends. This CDR3 contains 11 residues.

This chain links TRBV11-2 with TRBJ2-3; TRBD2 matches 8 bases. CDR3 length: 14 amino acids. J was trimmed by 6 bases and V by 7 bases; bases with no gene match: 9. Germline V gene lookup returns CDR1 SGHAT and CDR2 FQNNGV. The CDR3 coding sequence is TGTGCCAGCAAAACACGGGGGGGCCAGGATACGCAGTATTTT. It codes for CASKTRGGQDTQYF.

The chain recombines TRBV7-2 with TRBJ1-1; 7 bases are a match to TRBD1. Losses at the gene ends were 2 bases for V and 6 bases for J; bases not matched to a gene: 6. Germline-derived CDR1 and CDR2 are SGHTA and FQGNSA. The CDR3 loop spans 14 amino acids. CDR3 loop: CASSLLMTGPEAFF. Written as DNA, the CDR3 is TGTGCCAGCAGCTTACTGATGACAGGGCCTGAAGCTTTCTTT. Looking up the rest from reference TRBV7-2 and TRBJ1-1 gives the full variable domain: GAGVSQSPSNKVTEKGKDVELRCDPISGHTALYWYRQSLGQGLEFLIYFQGNSAPDKSGLPSDRFSAERTGGSVSTLTIQRTQQEDSAVYLCASSLLMTGPEAFFGQGTRLTVV.

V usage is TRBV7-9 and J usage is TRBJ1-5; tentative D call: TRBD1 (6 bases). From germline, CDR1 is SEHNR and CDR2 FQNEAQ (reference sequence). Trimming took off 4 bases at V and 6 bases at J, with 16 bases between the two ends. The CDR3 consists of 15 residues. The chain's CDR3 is CASSSQGLEGQPQHF. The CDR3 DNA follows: TGTGCCAGCAGCTCTCAGGGGTTGGAGGGTCAGCCCCAGCATTTT.

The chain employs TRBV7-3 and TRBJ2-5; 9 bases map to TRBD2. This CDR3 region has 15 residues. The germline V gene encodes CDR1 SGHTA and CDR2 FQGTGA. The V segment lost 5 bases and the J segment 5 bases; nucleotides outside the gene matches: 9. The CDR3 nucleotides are TGTGCCAGCAGCCGCATGGGACTAGCCTCCGAGACCCAGTACTTC. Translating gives CASSRMGLASETQYF.

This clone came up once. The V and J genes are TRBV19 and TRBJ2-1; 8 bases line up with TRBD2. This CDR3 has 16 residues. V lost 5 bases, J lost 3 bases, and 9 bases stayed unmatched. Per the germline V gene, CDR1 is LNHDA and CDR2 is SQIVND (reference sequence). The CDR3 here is CASSLGLALGYNEQFF. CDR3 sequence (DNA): TGTGCCAGTAGTCTTGGACTAGCTCTCGGCTACAATGAGCAGTTCTTC.

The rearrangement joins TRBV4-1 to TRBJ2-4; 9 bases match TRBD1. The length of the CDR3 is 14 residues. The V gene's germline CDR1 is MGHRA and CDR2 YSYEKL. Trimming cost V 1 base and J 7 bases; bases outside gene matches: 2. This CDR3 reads CASSQAQGANIQYF. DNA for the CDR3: TGCGCCAGCAGCCAAGCACAGGGGGCGAACATTCAGTACTTC.

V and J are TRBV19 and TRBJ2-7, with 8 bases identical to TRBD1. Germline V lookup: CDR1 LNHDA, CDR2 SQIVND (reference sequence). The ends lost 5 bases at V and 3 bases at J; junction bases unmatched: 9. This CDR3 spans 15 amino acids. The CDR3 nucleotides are TGTGCCAGTAGTCCCGACAGGGGCGTTTTCTACGAGCAGTACTTC. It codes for CASSPDRGVFYEQYF.

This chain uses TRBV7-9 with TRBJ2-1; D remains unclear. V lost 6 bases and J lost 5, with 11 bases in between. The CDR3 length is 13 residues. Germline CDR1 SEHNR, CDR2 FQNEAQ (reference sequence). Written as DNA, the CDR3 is TGTGCCAGCAGTAACCCCGGAGACAATGAGCAGTTCTTC. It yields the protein CASSNPGDNEQFF.